Listed below are T cell receptor beta chains from one sample, sequenced in a study of T cells after yellow fever vaccination. TCRdb recomputed calls from the 5' RACE reads with MiXCR, one row per CDR3 protein. The sample consists of just under 600,000 distinct CDR3 sequences, about 14% of them appearing once. The sequences come from PBMCs, collected on the day of the yellow fever booster vaccination. These receptors originate from a man under 40 who received the YFV17D yellow fever vaccine. Both conserved end residues are part of each CDR3.

V: TRBV5-1; J: TRBJ1-6; CDR3: CASSLADRANSPLHF
V: TRBV5-1; J: TRBJ2-7; CDR3: CASSPTGQNYEQYF
V: TRBV7-2; J: TRBJ1-6; CDR3: CASSLGGGDSPLHF
V: TRBV20-1; J: TRBJ2-1; CDR3: CSARRLSNEQFF
V: TRBV5-4; J: TRBJ2-7; CDR3: CASSLGLVAGTYEQYF
V: TRBV7-3; J: TRBJ1-6; CDR3: CASSLTGGSSPLHF
V: TRBV28; J: TRBJ1-6; CDR3: CASSLELRSLHF
V: TRBV20-1; J: TRBJ2-7; CDR3: CSARDGPIAYEQYF
V: TRBV3-1; J: TRBJ2-1; CDR3: CASSQDMAAGGHEQFF
V: TRBV5-1; J: TRBJ1-4; CDR3: CASSVDRPNEKLFF
V: TRBV6-5; J: TRBJ2-1; CDR3: CASSYPGDVEQFF
V: TRBV5-1; J: TRBJ2-5; CDR3: CASSLAGQRKETQYF